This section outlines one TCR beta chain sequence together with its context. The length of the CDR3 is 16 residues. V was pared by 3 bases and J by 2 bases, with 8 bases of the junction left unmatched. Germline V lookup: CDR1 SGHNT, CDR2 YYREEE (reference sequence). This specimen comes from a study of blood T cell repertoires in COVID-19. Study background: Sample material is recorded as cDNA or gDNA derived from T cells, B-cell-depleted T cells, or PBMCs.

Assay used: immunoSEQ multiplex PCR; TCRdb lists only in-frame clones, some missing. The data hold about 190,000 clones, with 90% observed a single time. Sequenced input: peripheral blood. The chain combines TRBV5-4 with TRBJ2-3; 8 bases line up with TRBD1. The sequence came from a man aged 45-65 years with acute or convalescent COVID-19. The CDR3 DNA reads TGTGCCAGCAGCTCAGGGGGCTTTGCCTTCACAGATACGCAGTATTTT. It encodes CASSSGGFAFTDTQYF.